This T cell receptor (beta chain) is drawn from a study of cytomegalovirus exposure and HLA in healthy donors. Overall study: A prior analysis found fewer than 120 million unique TCR beta sequences from roughly 180 million T cells. Around 78 million unique TCRs, all from HLA-typed donors, were included in an early release of the data.

To note about this clone: Antigen specificity is unknown. One end of the junction varies from germline; a read error may be responsible.

The PCR contained 60 Vbeta and 13 Jbeta primers. Sequencing used immunoSEQ multiplex PCR; TCRdb keeps in-frame clones, though not all of them. The sample shows more than 250,000 clones, roughly 90% of them seen only once. Study-level findings and limits: In an earlier analysis, productive rearrangement rates for most beta V segments clustered near 87% or 30%. Many donors shared some public TCRs, even though most TCR sequences were rare.

This CDR3 comprises 15 residues. CDR1 is LNHDA and CDR2 is SQIVND in the germline V gene (reference sequence). The source is a woman in her late teens or twenties in good health and CMV-seronegative. The V call is TRBV19, the J call TRBJ1-6; D is possibly TRBD1 (6 bases). The specimen sequenced was PBMCs. The CDR3 coding sequence is TGTACCAGTAGTACAGGGCGGAACTATAATTCACCCCTCCACTTT. Translation gives CTSSTGRNYNSPLHF.